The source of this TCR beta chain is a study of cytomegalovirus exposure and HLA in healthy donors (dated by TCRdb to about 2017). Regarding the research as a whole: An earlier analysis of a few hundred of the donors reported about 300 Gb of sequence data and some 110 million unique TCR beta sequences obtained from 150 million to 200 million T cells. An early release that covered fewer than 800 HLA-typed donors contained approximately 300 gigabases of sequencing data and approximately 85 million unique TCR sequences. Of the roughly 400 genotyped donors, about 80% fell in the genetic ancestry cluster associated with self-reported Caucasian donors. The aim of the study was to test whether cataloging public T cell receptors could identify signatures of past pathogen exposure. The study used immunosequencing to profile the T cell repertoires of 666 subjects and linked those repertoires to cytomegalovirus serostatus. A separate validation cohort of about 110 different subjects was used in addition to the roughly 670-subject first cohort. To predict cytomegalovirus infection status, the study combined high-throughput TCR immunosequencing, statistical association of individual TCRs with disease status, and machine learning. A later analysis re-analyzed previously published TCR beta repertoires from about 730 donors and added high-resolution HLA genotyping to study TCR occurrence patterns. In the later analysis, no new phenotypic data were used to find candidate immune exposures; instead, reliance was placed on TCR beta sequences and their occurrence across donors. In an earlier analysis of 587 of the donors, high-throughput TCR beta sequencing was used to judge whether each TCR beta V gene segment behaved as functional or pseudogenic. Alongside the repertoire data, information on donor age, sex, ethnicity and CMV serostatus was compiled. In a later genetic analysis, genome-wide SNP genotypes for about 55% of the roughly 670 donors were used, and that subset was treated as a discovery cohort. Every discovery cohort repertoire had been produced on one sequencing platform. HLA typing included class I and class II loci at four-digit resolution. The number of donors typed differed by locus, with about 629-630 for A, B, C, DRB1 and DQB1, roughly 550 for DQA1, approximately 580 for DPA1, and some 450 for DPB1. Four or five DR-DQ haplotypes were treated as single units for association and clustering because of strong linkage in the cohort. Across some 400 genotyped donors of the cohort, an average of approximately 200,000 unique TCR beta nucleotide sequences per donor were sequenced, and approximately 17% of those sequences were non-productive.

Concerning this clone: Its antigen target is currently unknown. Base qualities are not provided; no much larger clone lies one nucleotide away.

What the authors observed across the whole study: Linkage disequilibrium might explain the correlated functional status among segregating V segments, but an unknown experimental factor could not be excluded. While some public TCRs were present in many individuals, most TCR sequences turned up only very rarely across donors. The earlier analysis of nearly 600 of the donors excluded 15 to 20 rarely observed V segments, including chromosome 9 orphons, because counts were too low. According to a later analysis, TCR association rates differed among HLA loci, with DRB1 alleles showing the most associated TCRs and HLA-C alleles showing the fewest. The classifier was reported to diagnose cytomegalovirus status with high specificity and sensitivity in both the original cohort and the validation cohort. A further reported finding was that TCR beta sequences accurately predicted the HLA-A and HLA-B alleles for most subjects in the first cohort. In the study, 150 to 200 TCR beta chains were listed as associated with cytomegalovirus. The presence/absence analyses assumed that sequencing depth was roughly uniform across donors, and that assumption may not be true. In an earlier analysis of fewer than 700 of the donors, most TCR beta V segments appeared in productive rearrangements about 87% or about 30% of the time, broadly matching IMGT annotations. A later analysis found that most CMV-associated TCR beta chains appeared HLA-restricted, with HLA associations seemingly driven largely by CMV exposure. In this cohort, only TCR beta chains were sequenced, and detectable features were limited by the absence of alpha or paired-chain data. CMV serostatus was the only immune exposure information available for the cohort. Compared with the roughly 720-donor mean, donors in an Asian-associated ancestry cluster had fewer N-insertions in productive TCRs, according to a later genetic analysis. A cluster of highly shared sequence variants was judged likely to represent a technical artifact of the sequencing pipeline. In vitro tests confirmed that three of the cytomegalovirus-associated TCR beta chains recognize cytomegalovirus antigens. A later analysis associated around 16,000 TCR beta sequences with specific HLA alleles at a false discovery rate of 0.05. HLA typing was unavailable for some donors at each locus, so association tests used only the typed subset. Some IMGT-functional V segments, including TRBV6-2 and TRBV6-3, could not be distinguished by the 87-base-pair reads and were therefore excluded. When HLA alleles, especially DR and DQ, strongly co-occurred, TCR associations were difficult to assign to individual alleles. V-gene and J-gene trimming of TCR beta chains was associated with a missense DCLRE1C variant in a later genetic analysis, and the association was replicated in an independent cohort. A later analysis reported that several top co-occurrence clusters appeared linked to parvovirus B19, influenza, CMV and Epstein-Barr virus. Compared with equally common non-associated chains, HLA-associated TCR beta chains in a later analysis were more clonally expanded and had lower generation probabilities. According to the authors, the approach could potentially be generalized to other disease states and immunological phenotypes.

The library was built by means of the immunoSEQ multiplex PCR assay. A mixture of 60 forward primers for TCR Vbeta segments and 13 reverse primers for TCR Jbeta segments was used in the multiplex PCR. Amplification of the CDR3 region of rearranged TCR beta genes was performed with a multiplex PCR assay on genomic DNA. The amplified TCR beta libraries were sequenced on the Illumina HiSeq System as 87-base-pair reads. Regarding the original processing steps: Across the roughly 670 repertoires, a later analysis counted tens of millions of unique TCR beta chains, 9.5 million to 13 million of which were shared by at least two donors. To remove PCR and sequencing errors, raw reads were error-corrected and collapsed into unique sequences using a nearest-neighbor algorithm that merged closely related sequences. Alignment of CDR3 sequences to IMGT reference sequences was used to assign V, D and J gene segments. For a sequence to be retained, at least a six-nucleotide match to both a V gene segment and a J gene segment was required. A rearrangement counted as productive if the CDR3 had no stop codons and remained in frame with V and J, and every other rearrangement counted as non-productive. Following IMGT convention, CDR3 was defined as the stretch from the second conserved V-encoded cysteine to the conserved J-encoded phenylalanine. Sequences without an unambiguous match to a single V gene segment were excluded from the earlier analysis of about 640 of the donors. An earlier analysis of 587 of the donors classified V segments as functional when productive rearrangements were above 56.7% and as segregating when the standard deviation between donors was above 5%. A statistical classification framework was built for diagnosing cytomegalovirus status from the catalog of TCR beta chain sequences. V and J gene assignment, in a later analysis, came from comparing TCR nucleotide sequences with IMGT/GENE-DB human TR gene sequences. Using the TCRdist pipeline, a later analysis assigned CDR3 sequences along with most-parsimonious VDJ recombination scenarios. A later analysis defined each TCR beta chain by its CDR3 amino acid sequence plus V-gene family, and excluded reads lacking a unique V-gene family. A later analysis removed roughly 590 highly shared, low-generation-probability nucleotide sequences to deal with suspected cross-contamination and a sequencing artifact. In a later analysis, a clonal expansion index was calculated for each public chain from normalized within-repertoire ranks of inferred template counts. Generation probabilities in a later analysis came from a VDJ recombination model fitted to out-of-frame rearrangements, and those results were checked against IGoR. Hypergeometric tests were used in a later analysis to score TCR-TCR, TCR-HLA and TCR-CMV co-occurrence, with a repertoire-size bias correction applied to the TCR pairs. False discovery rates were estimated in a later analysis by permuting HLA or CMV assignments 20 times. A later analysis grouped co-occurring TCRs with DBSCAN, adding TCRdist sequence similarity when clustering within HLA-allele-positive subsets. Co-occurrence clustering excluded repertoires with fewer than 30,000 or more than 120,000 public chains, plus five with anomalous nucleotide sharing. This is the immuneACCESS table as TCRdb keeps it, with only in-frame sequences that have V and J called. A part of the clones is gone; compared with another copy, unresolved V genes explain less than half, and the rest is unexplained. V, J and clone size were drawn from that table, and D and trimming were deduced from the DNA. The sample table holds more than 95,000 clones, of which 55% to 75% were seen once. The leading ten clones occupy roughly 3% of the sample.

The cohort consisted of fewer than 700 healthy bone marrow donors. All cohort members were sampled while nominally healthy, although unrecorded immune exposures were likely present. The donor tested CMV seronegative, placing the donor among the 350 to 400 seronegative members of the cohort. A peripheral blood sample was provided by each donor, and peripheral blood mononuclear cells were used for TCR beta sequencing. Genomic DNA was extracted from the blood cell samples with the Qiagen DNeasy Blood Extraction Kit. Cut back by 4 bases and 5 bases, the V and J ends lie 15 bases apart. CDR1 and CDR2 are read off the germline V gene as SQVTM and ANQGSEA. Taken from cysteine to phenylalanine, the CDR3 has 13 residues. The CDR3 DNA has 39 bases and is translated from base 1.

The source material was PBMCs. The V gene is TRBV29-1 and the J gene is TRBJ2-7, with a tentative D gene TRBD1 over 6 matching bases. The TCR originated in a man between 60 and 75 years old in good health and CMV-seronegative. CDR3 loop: CSVGFHRVDEQYF. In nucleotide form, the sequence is TGCAGCGTTGGGTTCCACAGGGTAGACGAGCAGTACTTC.